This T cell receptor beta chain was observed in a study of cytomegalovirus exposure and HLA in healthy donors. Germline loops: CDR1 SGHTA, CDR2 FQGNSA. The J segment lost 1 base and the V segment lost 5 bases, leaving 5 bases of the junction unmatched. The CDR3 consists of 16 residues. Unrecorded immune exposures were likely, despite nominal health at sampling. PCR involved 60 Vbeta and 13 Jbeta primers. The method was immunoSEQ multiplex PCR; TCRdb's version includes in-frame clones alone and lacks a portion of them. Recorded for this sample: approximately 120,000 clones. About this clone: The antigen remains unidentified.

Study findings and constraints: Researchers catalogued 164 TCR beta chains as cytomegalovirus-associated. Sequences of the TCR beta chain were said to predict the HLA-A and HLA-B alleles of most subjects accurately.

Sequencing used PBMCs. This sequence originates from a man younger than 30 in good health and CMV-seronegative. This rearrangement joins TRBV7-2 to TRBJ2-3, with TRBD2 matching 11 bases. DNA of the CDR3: TGTGCCAGCAGCGGCCGGGGACTAGCGGGCACAGATACGCAGTATTTT. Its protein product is CASSGRGLAGTDTQYF. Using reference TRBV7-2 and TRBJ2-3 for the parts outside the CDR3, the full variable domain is GAGVSQSPSNKVTEKGKDVELRCDPISGHTALYWYRQSLGQGLEFLIYFQGNSAPDKSGLPSDRFSAERTGGSVSTLTIQRTQQEDSAVYLCASSGRGLAGTDTQYFGPGTRLTVL.